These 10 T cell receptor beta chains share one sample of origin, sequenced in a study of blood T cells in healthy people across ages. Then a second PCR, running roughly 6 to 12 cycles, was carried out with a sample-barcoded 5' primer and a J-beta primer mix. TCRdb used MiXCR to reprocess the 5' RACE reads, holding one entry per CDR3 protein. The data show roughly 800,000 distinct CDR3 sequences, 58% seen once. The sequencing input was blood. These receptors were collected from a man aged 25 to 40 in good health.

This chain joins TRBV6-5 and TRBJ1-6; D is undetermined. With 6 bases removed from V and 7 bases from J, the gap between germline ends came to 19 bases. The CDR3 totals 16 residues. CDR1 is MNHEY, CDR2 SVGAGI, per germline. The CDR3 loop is CASSRGLLVANSPLHF. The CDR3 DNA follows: TGTGCCAGCAGCCGCGGACTCCTGGTGGCGAATTCACCCCTCCACTTT.

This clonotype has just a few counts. CDR3 in amino acids: CASSLDAVGYTF. In nucleotides, the CDR3 is TGTGCCAGCAGCCTTGACGCTGTTGGCTACACCTTC. The rearrangement joins TRBV6-6 to TRBJ1-2; D remains unclear. The V end was cut by 6 bases, the J end by 7 bases, with 12 bases between. CDR3 size: 12 residues. CDR1 is MNHNY and CDR2 is SVGAGI in the germline V gene (reference sequence).

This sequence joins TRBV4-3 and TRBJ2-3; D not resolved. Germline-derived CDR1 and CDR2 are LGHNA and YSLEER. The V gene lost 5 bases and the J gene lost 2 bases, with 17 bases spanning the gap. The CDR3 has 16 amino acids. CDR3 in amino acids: CASSRDWAENTDTQYF. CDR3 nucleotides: TGCGCCAGCAGCAGGGATTGGGCGGAGAACACAGATACGCAGTATTTT.

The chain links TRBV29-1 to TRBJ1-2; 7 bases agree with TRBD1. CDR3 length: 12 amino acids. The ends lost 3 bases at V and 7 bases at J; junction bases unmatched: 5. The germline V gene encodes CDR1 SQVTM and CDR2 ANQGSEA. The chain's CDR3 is CSVDRQGSGYTF. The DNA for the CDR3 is TGCAGCGTTGATCGACAGGGCTCTGGCTACACCTTC. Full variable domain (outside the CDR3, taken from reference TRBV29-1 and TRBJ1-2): SAVISQKPSRDICQRGTSLTIQCQVDSQVTMMFWYRQQPGQSLTLIATANQGSEATYESGFVIDKFPISRPNLTFSTLTVSNMSPEDSSIYLCSVDRQGSGYTFGSGTRLTVV.

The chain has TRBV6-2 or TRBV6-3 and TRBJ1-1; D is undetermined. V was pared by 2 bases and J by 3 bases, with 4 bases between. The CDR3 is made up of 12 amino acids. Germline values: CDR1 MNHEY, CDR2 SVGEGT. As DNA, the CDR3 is TGTGCCAGCAGTTACGCGTACACTGAAGCTTTCTTT. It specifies CASSYAYTEAFF.

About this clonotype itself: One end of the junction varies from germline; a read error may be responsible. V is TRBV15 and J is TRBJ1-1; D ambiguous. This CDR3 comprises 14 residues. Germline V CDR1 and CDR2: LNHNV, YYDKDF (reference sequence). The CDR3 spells CATSKNTLKTEAFF. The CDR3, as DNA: TGTGCCACCAGCAAAAATACCTTGAAAACTGAAGCTTTCTTT.

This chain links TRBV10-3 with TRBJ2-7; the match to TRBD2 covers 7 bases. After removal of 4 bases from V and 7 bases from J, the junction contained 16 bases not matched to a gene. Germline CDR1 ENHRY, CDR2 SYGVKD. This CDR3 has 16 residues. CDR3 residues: CAISVSAGAQHNEQYF. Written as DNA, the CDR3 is TGTGCCATCAGTGTATCCGCGGGAGCCCAACACAATGAGCAGTACTTC.

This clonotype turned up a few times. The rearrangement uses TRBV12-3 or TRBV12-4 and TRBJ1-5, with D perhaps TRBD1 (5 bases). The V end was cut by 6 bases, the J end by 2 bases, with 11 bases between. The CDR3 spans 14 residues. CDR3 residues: CASSRQGGNQPQHF. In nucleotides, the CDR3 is TGTGCCAGCAGCCGGCAGGGCGGCAATCAGCCCCAGCATTTT.

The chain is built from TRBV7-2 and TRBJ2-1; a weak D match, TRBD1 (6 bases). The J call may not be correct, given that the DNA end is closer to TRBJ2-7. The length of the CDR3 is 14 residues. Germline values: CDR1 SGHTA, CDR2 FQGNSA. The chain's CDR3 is CASSLRQDSYEQYF. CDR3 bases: TGTGCCAGCAGCTTAAGACAGGACTCCTACGAGCAGTACTTC.

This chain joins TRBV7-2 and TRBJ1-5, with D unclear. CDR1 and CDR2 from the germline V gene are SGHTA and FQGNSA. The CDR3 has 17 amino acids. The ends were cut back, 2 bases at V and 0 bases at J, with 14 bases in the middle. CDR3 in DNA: TGTGCCAGCAGCTTAAATGCAGTGTCGTTTAGCAATCAGCCCCAGCATTTT. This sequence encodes CASSLNAVSFSNQPQHF. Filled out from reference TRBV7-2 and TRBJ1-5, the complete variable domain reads GAGVSQSPSNKVTEKGKDVELRCDPISGHTALYWYRQSLGQGLEFLIYFQGNSAPDKSGLPSDRFSAERTGGSVSTLTIQRTQQEDSAVYLCASSLNAVSFSNQPQHFGDGTRLSIL.